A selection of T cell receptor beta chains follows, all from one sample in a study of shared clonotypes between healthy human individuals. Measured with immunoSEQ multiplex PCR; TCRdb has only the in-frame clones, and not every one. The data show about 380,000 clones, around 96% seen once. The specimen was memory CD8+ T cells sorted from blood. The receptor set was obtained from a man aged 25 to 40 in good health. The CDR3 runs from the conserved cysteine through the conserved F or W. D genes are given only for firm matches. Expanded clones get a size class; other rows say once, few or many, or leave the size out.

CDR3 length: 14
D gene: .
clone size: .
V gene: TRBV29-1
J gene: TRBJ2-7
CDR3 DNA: TGCAGCGTTGGTTACTCTGGGGTTAAATACGAGCAGTACTTC
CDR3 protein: CSVGYSGVKYEQYF

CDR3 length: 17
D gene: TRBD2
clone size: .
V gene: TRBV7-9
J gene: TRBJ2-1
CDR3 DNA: TGTGCCAGCAGCCCCGCCGGGCGACTAGCGGGAATCGATGAGCAGTTCTTC
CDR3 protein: CASSPAGRLAGIDEQFF

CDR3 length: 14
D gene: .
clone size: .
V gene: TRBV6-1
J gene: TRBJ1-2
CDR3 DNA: TGTGCCAGCAGTGAAGGGACAGTCTTATATGGCTACACCTTC
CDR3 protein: CASSEGTVLYGYTF

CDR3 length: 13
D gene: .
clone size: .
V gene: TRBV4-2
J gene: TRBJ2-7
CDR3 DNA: TGTGCCAGCAGCCAATCACAGGGTCACGAGCAGTACTTC
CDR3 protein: CASSQSQGHEQYF

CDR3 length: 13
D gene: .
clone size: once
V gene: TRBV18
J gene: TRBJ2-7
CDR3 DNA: TGTGCCAGCTCACCGGCGGGCAGCTACGAGCAGTACTTC
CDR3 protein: CASSPAGSYEQYF

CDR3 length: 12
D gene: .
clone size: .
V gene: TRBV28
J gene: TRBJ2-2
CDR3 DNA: TGTGCCAGCAGTTTATTTCCCGGGGAGCTGTTTTTT
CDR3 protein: CASSLFPGELFF

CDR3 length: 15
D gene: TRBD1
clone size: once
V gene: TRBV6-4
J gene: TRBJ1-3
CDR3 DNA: TGTGCCAGCAGTGATAAGGACAGGAGAAGAAACACCATATATTTT
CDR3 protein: CASSDKDRRRNTIYF

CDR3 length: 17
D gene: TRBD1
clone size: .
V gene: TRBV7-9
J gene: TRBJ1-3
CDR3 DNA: TGTGCCAGCAGCTTAGCCGGACAGGGGGGAGGTGGAAACACCATATATTTT
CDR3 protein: CASSLAGQGGGGNTIYF

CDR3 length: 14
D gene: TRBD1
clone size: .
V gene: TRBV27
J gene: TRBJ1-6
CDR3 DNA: TGTGCCAGCAGTTTCACAGGGGATAATTCACCCCTCCACTTT
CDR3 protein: CASSFTGDNSPLHF

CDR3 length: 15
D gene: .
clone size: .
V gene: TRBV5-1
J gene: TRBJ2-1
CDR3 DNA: TGCGCCAGCAGCTTGGCGGGGAGCTCCTACAATGAGCAGTTCTTC
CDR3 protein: CASSLAGSSYNEQFF

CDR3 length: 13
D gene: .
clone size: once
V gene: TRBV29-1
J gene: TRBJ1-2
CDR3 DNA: TGCAGCGTTTTGACAGCAACTAACTATGGCTACACCTTC
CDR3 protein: CSVLTATNYGYTF

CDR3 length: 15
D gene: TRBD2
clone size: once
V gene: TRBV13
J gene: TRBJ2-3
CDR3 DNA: TGTGCCAGCAGCTGGACTAGCGGGAGCACAGATACGCAGTATTTT
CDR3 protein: CASSWTSGSTDTQYF

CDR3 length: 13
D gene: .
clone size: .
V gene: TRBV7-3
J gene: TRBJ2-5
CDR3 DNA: TGTGCCAGCAGCACGGGGCAGGGGGAGACCCAGTACTTC
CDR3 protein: CASSTGQGETQYF

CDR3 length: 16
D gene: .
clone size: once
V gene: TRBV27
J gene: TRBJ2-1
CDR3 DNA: TGTGCCAGCAGACGAGGAGGCCTCAGCTCCTACAATGAGCAGTTCTTC
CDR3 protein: CASRRGGLSSYNEQFF

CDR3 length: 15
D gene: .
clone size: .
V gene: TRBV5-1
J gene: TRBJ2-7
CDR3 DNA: TGCGCCAGCAGCCTCGCCCTGGGGGGTTACAACGAGCAGTACTTC
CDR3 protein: CASSLALGGYNEQYF

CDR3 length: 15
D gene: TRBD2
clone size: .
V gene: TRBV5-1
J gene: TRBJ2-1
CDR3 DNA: TGCGCCAGCAGCTCCGGCGGGAGGGCCCCGTATGAGCAGTTCTTC
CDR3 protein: CASSSGGRAPYEQFF

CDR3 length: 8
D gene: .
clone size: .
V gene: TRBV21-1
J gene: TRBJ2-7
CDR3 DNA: TGTGCCAGCAGCCGACAGTCTTTC
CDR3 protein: CASSRQSF

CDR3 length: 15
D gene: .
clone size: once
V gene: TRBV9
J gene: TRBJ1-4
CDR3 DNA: TGTGCCAGCAGCGTAAAGGGGGCAACTAATGAAAAACTGTTTTTT
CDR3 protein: CASSVKGATNEKLFF

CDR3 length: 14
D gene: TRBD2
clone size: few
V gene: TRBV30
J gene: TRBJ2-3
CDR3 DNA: TGTGCCTGGAGGACTAGCGGGAGCACAGATACGCAGTATTTT
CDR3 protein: CAWRTSGSTDTQYF

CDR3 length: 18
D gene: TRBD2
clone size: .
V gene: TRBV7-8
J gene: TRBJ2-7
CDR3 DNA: TGTGCCAGCAGCTTAAAGGGGCTAGCGGGAGGGCCCACCTACGAGCAGTACTTC
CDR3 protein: CASSLKGLAGGPTYEQYF

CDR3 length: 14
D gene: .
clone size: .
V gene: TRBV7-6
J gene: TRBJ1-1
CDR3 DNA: TGTGCCAGCAGCCAGGAACCGCGGAACACTGAAGCTTTCTTT
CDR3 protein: CASSQEPRNTEAFF

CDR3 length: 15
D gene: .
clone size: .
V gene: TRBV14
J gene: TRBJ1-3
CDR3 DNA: TGTGCCAGCAGCCAAGGCGTCAGCTCTGGAAACACCATATATTTT
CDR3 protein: CASSQGVSSGNTIYF

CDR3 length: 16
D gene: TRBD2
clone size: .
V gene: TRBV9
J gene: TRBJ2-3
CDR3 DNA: TGTGCCAGCAGCCCCCGGACTAGCGGGAGCACAGATACGCAGTATTTT
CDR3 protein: CASSPRTSGSTDTQYF

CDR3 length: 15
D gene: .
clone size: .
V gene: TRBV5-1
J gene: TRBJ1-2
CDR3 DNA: TGCGCCAGCAGCTTGGATGGGGGCCGAGACTATGGCTACACCTTC
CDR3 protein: CASSLDGGRDYGYTF

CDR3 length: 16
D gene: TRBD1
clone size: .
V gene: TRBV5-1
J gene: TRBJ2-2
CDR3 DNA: TGCGCCAGCAGCTTGGGGTCGACAGGGGTTACCGGGGAGCTGTTTTTT
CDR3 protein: CASSLGSTGVTGELFF

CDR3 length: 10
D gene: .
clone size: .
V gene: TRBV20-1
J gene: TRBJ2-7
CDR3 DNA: TGCAGTGCTAGTGGGAACACGCAGTACTTC
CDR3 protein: CSASGNTQYF

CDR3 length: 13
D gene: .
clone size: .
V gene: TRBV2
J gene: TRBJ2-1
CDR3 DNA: TGTGCCAGTTCGGGACTCCCGTACAATGAGCAGTTCTTC
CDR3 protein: CASSGLPYNEQFF

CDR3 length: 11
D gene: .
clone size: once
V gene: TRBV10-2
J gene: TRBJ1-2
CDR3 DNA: TGCGCCAGCAGTGAAGGGTATGGCTACACCTTC
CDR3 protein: CASSEGYGYTF

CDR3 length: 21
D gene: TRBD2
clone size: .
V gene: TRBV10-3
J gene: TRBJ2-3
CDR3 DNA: TGTGCCATCAGTGAGGCCCGGGCACGAACGGGACTAGCGGGAGAGTCAGATACGCAGTATTTT
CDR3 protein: CAISEARARTGLAGESDTQYF